This T cell receptor beta chain came from a study of cytomegalovirus exposure and HLA in healthy donors. Trimming removed 6 bases from V and 11 bases from J; junction bases left unmatched: 5. Looked up from germline, CDR1 is SNHLY and CDR2 is FYNNEI. CDR3 size: 12 residues. Generated by immunoSEQ multiplex PCR, the TCRdb table keeps only in-frame clones and is missing some. The data contain over 150,000 clones, 86% of them singletons. This clonotype was sampled from a young woman in good health and CMV-seronegative. The chain links TRBV2 to TRBJ2-5; TRBD2 matches at 11 bases. The sequenced sample consisted of PBMCs. The CDR3 sequence is CASSPRLAGQYF. The CDR3 nucleotides are TGTGCCAGCAGCCCTAGACTAGCGGGGCAGTACTTC.